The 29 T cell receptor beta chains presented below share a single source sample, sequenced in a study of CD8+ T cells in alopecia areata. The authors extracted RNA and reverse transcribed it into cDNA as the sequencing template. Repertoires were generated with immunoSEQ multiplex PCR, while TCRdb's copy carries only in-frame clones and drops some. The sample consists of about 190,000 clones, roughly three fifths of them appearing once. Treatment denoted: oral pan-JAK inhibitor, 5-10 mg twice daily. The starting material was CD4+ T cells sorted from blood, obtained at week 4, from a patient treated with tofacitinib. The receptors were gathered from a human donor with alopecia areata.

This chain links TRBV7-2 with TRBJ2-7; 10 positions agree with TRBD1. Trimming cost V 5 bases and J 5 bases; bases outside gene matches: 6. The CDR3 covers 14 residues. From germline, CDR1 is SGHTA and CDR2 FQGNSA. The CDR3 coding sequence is TGTGCCAGCAGCCGCGACAGGGGGCCCAACGAGCAGTACTTC. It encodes CASSRDRGPNEQYF.

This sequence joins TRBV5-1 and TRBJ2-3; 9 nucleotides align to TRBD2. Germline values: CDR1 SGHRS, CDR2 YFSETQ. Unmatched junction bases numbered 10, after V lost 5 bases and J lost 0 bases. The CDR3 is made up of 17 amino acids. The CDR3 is CASSDPDGTSSTDTQYF. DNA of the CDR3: TGCGCCAGCAGTGATCCGGACGGGACTAGCAGCACAGATACGCAGTATTTT.

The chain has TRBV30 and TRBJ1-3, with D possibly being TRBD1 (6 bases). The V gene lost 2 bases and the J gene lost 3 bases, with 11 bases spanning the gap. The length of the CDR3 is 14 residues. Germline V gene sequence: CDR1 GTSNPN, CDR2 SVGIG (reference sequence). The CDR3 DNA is TGTGCCTGGAGTTCCCGGACAGTTGGAAACACCATATATTTT. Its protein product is CAWSSRTVGNTIYF.

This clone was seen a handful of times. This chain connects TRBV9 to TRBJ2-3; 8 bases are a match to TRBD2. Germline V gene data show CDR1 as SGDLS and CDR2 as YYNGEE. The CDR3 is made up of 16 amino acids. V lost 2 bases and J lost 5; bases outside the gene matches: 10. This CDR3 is CASSVIGRAGIDTQYF. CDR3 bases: TGTGCCAGCAGCGTGATCGGGAGGGCAGGAATAGATACGCAGTATTTT.

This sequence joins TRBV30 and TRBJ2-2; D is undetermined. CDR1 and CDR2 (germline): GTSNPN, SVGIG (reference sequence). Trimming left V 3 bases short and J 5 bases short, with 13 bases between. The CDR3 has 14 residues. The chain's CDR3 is CAWSVARRTGELFF. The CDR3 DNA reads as TGTGCCTGGAGCGTGGCCAGGCGAACCGGGGAGCTGTTTTTT.

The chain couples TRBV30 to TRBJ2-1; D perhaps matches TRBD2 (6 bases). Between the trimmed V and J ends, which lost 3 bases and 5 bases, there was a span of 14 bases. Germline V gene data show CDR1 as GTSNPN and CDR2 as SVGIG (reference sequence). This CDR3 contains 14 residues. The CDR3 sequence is CAWRAGSRNNEQFF. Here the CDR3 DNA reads TGTGCCTGGAGAGCGGGCTCGAGGAACAATGAGCAGTTCTTC.

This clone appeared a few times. CDR3 region: CAILVGGVTSTDTQYF. CDR3 coding DNA: TGTGCCATCCTTGTAGGTGGAGTAACTAGCACAGATACGCAGTATTTT. This chain uses TRBV7-9 with TRBJ2-3; D is undetermined. Germline values: CDR1 SEHNR, CDR2 FQNEAQ (reference sequence). The CDR3 has 16 amino acids. Trimming took 10 bases from V and 0 from J, leaving 20 bases between them.

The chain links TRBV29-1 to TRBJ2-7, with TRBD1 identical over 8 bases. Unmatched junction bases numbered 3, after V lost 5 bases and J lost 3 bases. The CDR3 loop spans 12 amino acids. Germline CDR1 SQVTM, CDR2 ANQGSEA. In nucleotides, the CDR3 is TGCAGCGTTAGACAGGGGTTCTACGAGCAGTACTTC. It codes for CSVRQGFYEQYF.

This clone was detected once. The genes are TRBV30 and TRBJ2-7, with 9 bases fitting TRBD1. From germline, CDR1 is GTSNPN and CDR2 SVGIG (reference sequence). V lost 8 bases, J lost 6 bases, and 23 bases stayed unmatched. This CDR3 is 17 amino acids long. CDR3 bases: TGTGCCAAAGAACCTCTCCGACCCGGGGACAGGGTGGGCGAGCAGTACTTC. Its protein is CAKEPLRPGDRVGEQYF. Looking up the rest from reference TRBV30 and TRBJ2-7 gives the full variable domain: SQTIHQWPATLVQPVGSPLSLECTVEGTSNPNLYWYRQAAGRGLQLLFYSVGIGQISSEVPQNLSASRPQDRQFILSSKKLLLSDSGFYLCAKEPLRPGDRVGEQYFGPGTRLTVT.

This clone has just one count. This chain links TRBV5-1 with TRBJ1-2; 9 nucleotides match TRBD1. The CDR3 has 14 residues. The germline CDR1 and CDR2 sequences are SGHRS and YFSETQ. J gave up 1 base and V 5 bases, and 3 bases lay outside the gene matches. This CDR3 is CASRAGQGNYGYTF. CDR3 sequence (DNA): TGCGCCAGCAGAGCGGGACAGGGTAACTATGGCTACACCTTC.

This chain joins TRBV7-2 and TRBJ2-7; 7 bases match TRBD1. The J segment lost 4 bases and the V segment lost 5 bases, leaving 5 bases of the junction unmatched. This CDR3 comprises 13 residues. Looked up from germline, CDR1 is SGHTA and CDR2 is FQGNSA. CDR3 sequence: CASSPGTEYEQYF. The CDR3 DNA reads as TGTGCCAGCAGCCCCGGGACAGAATACGAGCAGTACTTC. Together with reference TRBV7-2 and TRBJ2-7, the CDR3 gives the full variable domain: GAGVSQSPSNKVTEKGKDVELRCDPISGHTALYWYRQSLGQGLEFLIYFQGNSAPDKSGLPSDRFSAERTGGSVSTLTIQRTQQEDSAVYLCASSPGTEYEQYFGPGTRLTVT.

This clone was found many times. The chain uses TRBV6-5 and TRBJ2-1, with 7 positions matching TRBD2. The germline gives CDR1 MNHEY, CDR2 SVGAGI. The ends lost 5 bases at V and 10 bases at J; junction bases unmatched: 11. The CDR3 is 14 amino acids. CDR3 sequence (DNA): TGTGCCAGCAGTGTGGGAGGGGCAGAGGTAGAGCAGTTCTTC. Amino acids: CASSVGGAEVEQFF.

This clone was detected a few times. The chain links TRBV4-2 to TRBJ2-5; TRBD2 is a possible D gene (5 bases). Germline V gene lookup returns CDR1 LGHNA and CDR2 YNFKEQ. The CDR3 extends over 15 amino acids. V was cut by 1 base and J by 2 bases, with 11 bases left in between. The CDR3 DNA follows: TGTGCCAGCAGCCAAGTCGAACTAGAACAAGAGACCCAGTACTTC. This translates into CASSQVELEQETQYF.

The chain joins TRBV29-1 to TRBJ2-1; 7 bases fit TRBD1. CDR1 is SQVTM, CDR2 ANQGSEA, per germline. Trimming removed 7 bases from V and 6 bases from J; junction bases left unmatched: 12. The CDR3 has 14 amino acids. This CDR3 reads CSAAKQGQINEQFF. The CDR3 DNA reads TGCAGCGCAGCCAAGCAGGGACAGATCAATGAGCAGTTCTTC.

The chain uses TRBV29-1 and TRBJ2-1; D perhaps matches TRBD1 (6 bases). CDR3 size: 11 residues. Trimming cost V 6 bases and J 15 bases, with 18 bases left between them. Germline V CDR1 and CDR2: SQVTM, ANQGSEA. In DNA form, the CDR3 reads TGCAGCGTCGGCGAAGGACAGTTGTTGTTCTTC. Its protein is CSVGEGQLLFF.

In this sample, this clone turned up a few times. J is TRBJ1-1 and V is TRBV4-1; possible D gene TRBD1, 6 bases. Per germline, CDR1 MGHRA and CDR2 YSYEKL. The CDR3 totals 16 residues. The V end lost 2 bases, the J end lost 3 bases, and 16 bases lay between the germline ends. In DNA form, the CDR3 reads TGCGCCAGCAGCCAACGTCCGGCAGGGGTAGACACTGAAGCTTTCTTT. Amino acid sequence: CASSQRPAGVDTEAFF.

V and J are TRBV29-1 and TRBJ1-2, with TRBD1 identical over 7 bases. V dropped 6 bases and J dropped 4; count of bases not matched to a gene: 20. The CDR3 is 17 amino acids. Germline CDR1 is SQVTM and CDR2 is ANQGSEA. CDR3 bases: TGCAGCGTCGGACAGGCGTTCGTTGCCGGGCGGATCTATGGCTACACCTTC. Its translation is CSVGQAFVAGRIYGYTF.

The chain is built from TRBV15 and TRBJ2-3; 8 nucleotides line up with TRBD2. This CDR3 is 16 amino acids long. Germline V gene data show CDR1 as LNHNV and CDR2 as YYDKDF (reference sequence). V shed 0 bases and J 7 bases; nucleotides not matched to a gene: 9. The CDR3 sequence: CATSRDTGTSRNTQYF. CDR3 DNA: TGTGCCACCAGCAGAGATACAGGGACTAGTAGGAATACGCAGTATTTT.

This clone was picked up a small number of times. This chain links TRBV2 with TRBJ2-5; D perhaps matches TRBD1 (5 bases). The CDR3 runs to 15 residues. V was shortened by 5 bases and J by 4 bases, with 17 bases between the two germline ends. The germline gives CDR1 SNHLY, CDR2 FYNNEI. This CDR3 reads CASSPDRPQRETQYF. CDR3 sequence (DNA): TGTGCCAGCAGTCCTGACAGACCTCAGAGAGAGACCCAGTACTTC.

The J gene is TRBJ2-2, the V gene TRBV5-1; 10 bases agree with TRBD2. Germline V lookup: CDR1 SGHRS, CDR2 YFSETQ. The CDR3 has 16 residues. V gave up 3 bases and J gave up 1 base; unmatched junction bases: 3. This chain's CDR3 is CASSSRTSGNTGELFF. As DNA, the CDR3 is TGCGCCAGCAGCTCAAGGACTAGCGGGAACACCGGGGAGCTGTTTTTT. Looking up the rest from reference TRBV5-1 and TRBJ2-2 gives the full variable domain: KAGVTQTPRYLIKTRGQQVTLSCSPISGHRSVSWYQQTPGQGLQFLFEYFSETQRNKGNFPGRFSGRQFSNSRSEMNVSTLELGDSALYLCASSSRTSGNTGELFFGEGSRLTVL.

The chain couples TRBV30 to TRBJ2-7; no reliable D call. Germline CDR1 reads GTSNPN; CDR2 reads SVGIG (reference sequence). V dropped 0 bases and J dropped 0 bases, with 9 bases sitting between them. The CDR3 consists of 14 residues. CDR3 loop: CAWSVLTPSYEQYF. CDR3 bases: TGTGCCTGGAGTGTACTCACACCCTCCTACGAGCAGTACTTC.

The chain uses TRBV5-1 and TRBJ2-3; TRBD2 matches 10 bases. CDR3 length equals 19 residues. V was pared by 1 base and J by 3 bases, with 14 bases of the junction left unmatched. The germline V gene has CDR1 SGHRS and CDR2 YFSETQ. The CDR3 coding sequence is TGCGCCAGCAGCTTGCGCCTAGCGGGAGTTCAGTTATCTACAGATACGCAGTATTTT. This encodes CASSLRLAGVQLSTDTQYF.

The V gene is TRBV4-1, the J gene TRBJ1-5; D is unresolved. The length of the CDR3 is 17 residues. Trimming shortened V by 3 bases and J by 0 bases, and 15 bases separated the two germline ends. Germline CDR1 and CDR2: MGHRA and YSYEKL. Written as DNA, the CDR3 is TGCGCCAGCAGCCAGGCCAGGCAGTTTAATAGCAATCAGCCCCAGCATTTT. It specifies CASSQARQFNSNQPQHF.

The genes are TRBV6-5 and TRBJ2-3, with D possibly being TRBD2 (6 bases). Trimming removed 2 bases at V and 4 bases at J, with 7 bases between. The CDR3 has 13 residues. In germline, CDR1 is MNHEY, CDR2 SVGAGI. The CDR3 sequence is CASSYGRSDTQYF. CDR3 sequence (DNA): TGTGCCAGCAGTTACGGGAGGTCAGATACGCAGTATTTT.

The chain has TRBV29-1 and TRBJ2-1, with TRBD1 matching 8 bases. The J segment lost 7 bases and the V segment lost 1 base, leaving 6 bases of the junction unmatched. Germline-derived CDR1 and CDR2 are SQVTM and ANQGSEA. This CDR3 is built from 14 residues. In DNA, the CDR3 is TGCAGCGTTGAAGGGACAGGGAAACGGAATGAGCAGTTCTTC. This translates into CSVEGTGKRNEQFF.

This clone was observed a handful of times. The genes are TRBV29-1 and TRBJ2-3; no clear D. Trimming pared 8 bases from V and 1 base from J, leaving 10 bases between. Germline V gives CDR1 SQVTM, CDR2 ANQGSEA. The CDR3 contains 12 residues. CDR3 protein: CSPATGTDTQYF. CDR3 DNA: TGCAGCCCTGCCACCGGCACAGATACGCAGTATTTT.

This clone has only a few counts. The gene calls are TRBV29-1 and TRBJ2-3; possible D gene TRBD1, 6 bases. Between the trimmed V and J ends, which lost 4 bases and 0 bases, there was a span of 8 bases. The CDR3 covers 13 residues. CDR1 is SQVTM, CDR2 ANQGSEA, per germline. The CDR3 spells CSVAGVSTDTQYF. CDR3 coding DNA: TGCAGCGTTGCAGGGGTTAGCACAGATACGCAGTATTTT.

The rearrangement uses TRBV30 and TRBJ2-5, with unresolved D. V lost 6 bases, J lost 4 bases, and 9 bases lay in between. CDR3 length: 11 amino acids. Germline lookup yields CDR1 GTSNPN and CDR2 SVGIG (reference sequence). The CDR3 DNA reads TGTGCCTGCGCACGCTCAGAGACCCAGTACTTC. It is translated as CACARSETQYF.

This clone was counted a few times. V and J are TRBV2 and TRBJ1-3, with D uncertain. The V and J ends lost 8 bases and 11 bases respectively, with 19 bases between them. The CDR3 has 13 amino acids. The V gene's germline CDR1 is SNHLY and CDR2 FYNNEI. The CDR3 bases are TGTGCCAGCCGGTGGAGCGTCGAGAAGGCCATATATTTT. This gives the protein CASRWSVEKAIYF.